Each of the 10 T cell receptor beta chains below was sequenced from the same sample in a study of blood T cell repertoires in COVID-19. Using immunoSEQ multiplex PCR, the repertoire was profiled, and TCRdb retains in-frame clones only, with some absent. The sample has about 17,000 clones, roughly 80% seen once; the top ten hold approximately 26%. What was sequenced was peripheral blood. These receptors were obtained from a woman between 70 and 85 years old with active COVID-19.

J is TRBJ1-5 and V is TRBV28; 7 positions match TRBD1. The CDR3 runs 15 residues. V lost 6 bases and J lost 2; bases outside the gene matches: 7. Germline CDR1 and CDR2: MDHEN and SYDVKM. The DNA of the CDR3 is TGTGCCAGCAGGCCTGGGACAGCGGGCAATCAGCCCCAGCATTTT. Translation: CASRPGTAGNQPQHF.

The chain combines TRBV6-4 with TRBJ2-3; 11 positions match TRBD2. The germline CDR1 and CDR2 sequences are MRHNA and SNTAGT. The V and J ends lost 4 bases and 2 bases, in that order; junction bases with no gene match: 14. The CDR3 covers 19 residues. Here the CDR3 reads CASSVQPSRLAGITDTQYF. The DNA of the CDR3 is TGTGCCAGCAGTGTCCAGCCATCCCGACTAGCGGGGATCACAGATACGCAGTATTTT.

The CDR3 here is CASSSTSRQGNIQYF. The DNA of the CDR3 is TGTGCCAGCAGTTCTACTTCCAGACAGGGGAACATTCAGTACTTC. The gene calls are TRBV6-2 or TRBV6-3 and TRBJ2-4; 8 bases are a match to TRBD1. Trimming took 4 bases from V and 7 from J; bases not matched to a gene: 9. Germline V CDR1 and CDR2: MNHEY, SVGEGT. CDR3 length equals 15 residues.

J is TRBJ2-4 and V is TRBV6-5; weak D call: TRBD1 (6 bases). The CDR3 spans 14 residues. Germline V gene lookup returns CDR1 MNHEY and CDR2 SVGAGI. Trimming left V 6 bases short and J 7 bases short, with 16 bases between. Here the CDR3 DNA reads TGTGCCAGCAGCGATCTGGGGGCGGCGAACATTCAGTACTTC. Translating gives CASSDLGAANIQYF.

A few counts support this clone. The chain couples TRBV11-1 to TRBJ2-1; 9 bases are a match to TRBD2. The V gene end was trimmed by 5 bases and the J gene end by 6 bases; junction bases not matched to a gene: 11. Germline CDR1 is SGHAT and CDR2 is FQDESV (reference sequence). The CDR3 covers 16 residues. The DNA of the CDR3 is TGTGCCAGCAGCGCGCCGGGACTAGCATTGTCCAATGAGCAGTTCTTC. Protein sequence: CASSAPGLALSNEQFF.

The rearrangement uses TRBV6-2 or TRBV6-3 and TRBJ2-1; D gene uncertain. This CDR3 is 11 amino acids long. Germline CDR1 and CDR2: MNHEY and SVGEGT. V lost 2 bases, J lost 8 bases, and 4 bases lay in between. This chain's CDR3 is CASSYADEQFF. The CDR3, as DNA: TGTGCCAGCAGTTACGCGGATGAGCAGTTCTTC.

The rearrangement links TRBV28 to TRBJ1-6; no reliable D call. Per the germline V gene, CDR1 is MDHEN and CDR2 is SYDVKM. The CDR3 has 13 amino acids. V lost 3 bases, J lost 14 bases, and 14 bases lay in between. The CDR3 loop is CASSFGFSPALHF. CDR3 coding DNA: TGTGCCAGCAGTTTCGGGTTCAGTCCGGCCCTCCACTTT.

CDR3 DNA sequence: TGCGCCAGCAGCCCGACAGGGGGCGCGGGTGGCTACACCTTC. Translated: CASSPTGGAGGYTF. This sequence joins TRBV4-1 and TRBJ1-2, with 10 positions matching TRBD1. Trimming at V came to 4 bases and at J to 7 bases, leaving 6 bases not matched to a gene. The CDR3 totals 14 residues. Germline V CDR1 and CDR2: MGHRA, YSYEKL.

The rearrangement links TRBV19 to TRBJ2-7; TRBD1 matches 8 bases. Trimming cost V 7 bases and J 6 bases; bases outside gene matches: 11. This CDR3 spans 14 amino acids. Germline CDR1 and CDR2: LNHDA and SQIVND (reference sequence). CDR3 coding DNA: TGTGCCAGTAAACAGGGGACAGGCCGTCCCGAGCAGTACTTC. Translation: CASKQGTGRPEQYF. The full variable domain, in which reference TRBV19 and TRBJ2-7 provide the parts outside the CDR3, is DGGITQSPKYLFRKEGQNVTLSCEQNLNHDAMYWYRQDPGQGLRLIYYSQIVNDFQKGDIAEGYSVSREKKESFPLTVTSAQKNPTAFYLCASKQGTGRPEQYFGPGTRLTVT.

This chain connects TRBV6-5 to TRBJ1-5; D call uncertain. This CDR3 has 12 residues. V was clipped by 6 bases and J by 9 bases, with 12 bases between them. Germline values: CDR1 MNHEY, CDR2 SVGAGI. The CDR3 region is CASSNSGGPQHF. DNA of the CDR3: TGTGCCAGCAGCAATAGCGGTGGGCCCCAGCATTTT.